This entry concerns a single T cell receptor (beta chain). Its target is not known. Noted time point: 2014-2015 season, pre-vaccination. Sorted cTfh were non-naive CD4+CXCR5+PD-1+, either ICOS+CD38+ or ICOS-CD38-. These data are taken from a study of follicular helper T cells after annual influenza vaccination. Study-level information: Some donors were sampled over the 2013-2014, 2014-2015 and 2015-2016 vaccinations.

Sequenced by immunoSEQ multiplex PCR; TCRdb stores in-frame clones only, minus some. This table has 7,500 to 10,000 clones, around four fifths appearing once. General study results and limits: Plasmablast frequency change correlated with clonality change in ICOS+CD38+ cTfh. Most later recoveries of Day 7 ICOS+CD38+ clones were ICOS-CD38- cTfh.

Trimming pared 5 bases from V and 4 bases from J, leaving 18 bases between. CDR1 MDHEN and CDR2 SYDVKM come from the germline V gene. CDR3 length equals 15 residues. The sample consisted of CXCR5+ CD38- circulating T follicular helper cells from blood, taken on the day of influenza vaccination. Regarding subset: circulating Tfh, non-naive CD4+CXCR5+PD-1+ (ICOS+CD38+ or ICOS-CD38-). This chain uses TRBV28 with TRBJ2-7; D is unresolved. This receptor was identified in an adult who received the influenza vaccine. CDR3 loop: CASSPPGDEIYEQYF. In DNA form, the CDR3 reads TGTGCCAGCAGTCCCCCCGGTGACGAGATTTACGAGCAGTACTTC.